This record concerns one T cell receptor (beta chain) sequence. Synthetic spike-ins, TCR analog templates, were added into each PCR. Clones were read by immunoSEQ multiplex PCR, and TCRdb kept only the in-frame ones, dropping some. The profile shows 70,000 to 75,000 clones, 80% to 85% of them singletons. Each patient supplied 1 to 8 pretreatment and on-treatment samples. This entry comes from a study of PD-L1 blockade in urothelial cancer. Turning to the study itself: Males with bladder-origin urothelial cancer made up about 90% of the roughly 30 patients. The median T cell count in blood samples was 141,255.

The sample was PBMCs, taken around atezolizumab (anti-PD-L1) treatment. The source is a man between 65 and 80 years old with urothelial cancer.

CDR3 nucleotides: TGTGCCAGTAGGGCCGACAGGTGGAACACTGAAGCTTTCTTT. Its protein is CASRADRWNTEAFF. The J gene is TRBJ1-1, the V gene TRBV19; possibly TRBD1 for D (6 bases). Germline CDR1 and CDR2: LNHDA and SQIVND (reference sequence). V gave up 6 bases and J gave up 1 base, with 12 bases separating them. The CDR3 consists of 14 residues.